Sequencing of this TCR beta chain was carried out in a study of T cell repertoires in cytomegalovirus infection. This clonotype has ten or more counts. Trimming cost V 4 bases and J 6 bases, with 12 bases left between them. CDR1 is LGHNA and CDR2 is YNFKEQ in the germline V gene. CDR3 length: 13 residues. Via MiXCR, TCRdb re-called the reads, giving one row per CDR3 protein. In the table there are 490,000 or so distinct CDR3 sequences, around 11% of which are singletons. This sequence originates from a human donor in good health (CMV status not recorded). Some clones in this sample may be carry-over from other donors' samples. The rearrangement joins TRBV4-2 to TRBJ1-2, with D possibly being TRBD1 (6 bases). Material for sequencing was PBMCs. The DNA for the CDR3 is TGTGCCAGCAGCCCCGGGGGGGCGGATGGCTACACCTTC. Translating it yields CASSPGGADGYTF.